This T cell receptor (beta chain) was sequenced in a study of T cells in Graves' hyperthyroidism and ophthalmopathy. As for the study in general: Upon initial diagnosis and before any treatment, peripheral blood was collected.

Many counts were recorded for this clonotype. The CDR3 length is 16 residues. Germline CDR1 MNHEY, CDR2 SVGAGI. V lost 0 bases to trimming and J lost 3 bases; unmatched junction nucleotides: 5. Amplification of TCR beta CDR3 regions used RNA as the template. During a first-round RT-PCR of the TCR CDR3, the HTBI primer set was used. TCRdb redid the calling of the multiplex PCR reads with MiXCR, one entry per CDR3 protein. The table has roughly 240,000 distinct CDR3 sequences, around 25% seen once. Ophthalmopathy patients showed a Clinical Activity Score of at least 3, NOSPECS grade of at least 4 and duration under 3 months. Exclusion of patients followed from uncontrolled infection, other autoimmune disease, pregnancy or lactation.

The chain uses TRBV6-5 and TRBJ1-3, with 7 bases matching TRBD1. The sequenced sample consisted of blood. The clonotype comes from a woman aged 40 to 50 with Graves' ophthalmopathy. The CDR3 DNA reads TGTGCCAGCAGTTACTCGAGACAGGGATTTGGAAACACCATATATTTT. It codes for CASSYSRQGFGNTIYF.